This record covers a single T cell receptor beta chain. Its antigen specificity is not known. Per-nucleotide qualities are absent, and no much larger clonotype sits a single base away. The CDR3, cysteine through phenylalanine, is 17 amino acids long. The read is trimmed to its CDR3 DNA, 51 bases read in frame from base 1. Looking up the germline V gene yields CDR1 SGHTA and CDR2 FQGTGA. V has 2 bases trimmed and J has 5 bases trimmed; junction bases matching no gene number 5. The data originate from a study of control samples from healthy donors and cancer patients (dated by TCRdb to the early 2020s). Library preparation employed the immunoSEQ multiplex PCR assay. The source is immuneACCESS, and TCRdb retained only in-frame sequences with V and J called. Part of the clones is not carried over; for the studies checked, unresolved V genes explain less than half of this, and the remainder is unexplained. In this sample the table shows about 120,000 clones, 80% to 90% of which occur a single time. Of the sample, 12% falls within the top ten clones.

This receptor was taken from a man aged 30-40 years in good health. Sequencing used blood. The V gene is TRBV7-3 and the J gene is TRBJ2-2, with 13 junctional bases fitting TRBD2. The CDR3: CASSLDPGLAGTGELFF. The DNA sequence is given as TGTGCCAGCAGCTTAGACCCGGGACTAGCGGGGACCGGGGAGCTGTTTTTT.